This passage covers 10 T cell receptor beta chains from one sample sequenced in a study of T cell responses to AZD1222 COVID-19 vaccine. Some clones are missing from TCRdb's copy, which holds only in-frame ones; the method was immunoSEQ multiplex PCR. The sample includes roughly 270,000 clones, around 93% seen only once; the top ten take roughly 0.51%. Here the sequenced sample was peripheral blood, taken 28 days after the second AZD1222 dose. The receptors shown here come from an adult who received the AZD1222 COVID-19 vaccine.

The chain's CDR3 is CASSLTDRGTEAFF. Here the CDR3 DNA reads TGTGCCAGCAGCTTAACGGACAGGGGGACTGAAGCTTTCTTT. The J gene is TRBJ1-1, the V gene TRBV11-1, with 10 bases lining up with TRBD1. Trimming removed 2 bases from V and 5 bases from J; junction bases left unmatched: 2. Germline-derived CDR1 and CDR2 are SGHAT and FQDESV (reference sequence). The CDR3 consists of 14 residues.

This rearrangement joins TRBV19 to TRBJ2-6, with 8 bases matching TRBD1. Germline V gene lookup returns CDR1 LNHDA and CDR2 SQIVND (reference sequence). The CDR3 spans 19 residues. J gave up 3 bases and V 4 bases, and 14 bases lay outside the gene matches. Written as DNA, the CDR3 is TGTGCCAGTAGTAGTTTGGCTGGCAGGGGGCAGAGTGGGGCCAACGTCCTGACTTTC. This gives the protein CASSSLAGRGQSGANVLTF.

The table lists this clone with a count of one. This sequence joins TRBV5-6 and TRBJ1-4; D might be TRBD1 (6 bases). This CDR3 spans 13 amino acids. CDR1 and CDR2 from the germline V gene are SGHDT and YYEEEE. V was cut by 3 bases and J by 8 bases, with 11 bases left in between. The CDR3 sequence is CASSSKGGEKLFF. The CDR3 coding sequence is TGTGCCAGCAGCTCGAAGGGGGGAGAAAAACTGTTTTTT.

The rearrangement uses TRBV5-1 and TRBJ1-1; 10 positions agree with TRBD1. CDR1 SGHRS and CDR2 YFSETQ come from the germline V gene. The CDR3 has 15 residues. J gave up 3 bases and V 1 base, and 3 bases lay outside the gene matches. CDR3 loop: CASSLRGTGDTEAFF. The CDR3 coding sequence is TGCGCCAGCAGCTTGCGCGGGACAGGGGACACTGAAGCTTTCTTT.

DNA for the CDR3: TGTGCCAGCAGCCTCGGACCACTGAACACCGGGGAGCTGTTTTTT. Encoded protein: CASSLGPLNTGELFF. The V gene is TRBV3-1 (or the pseudogene TRBV3-2), the J gene TRBJ2-2; D uncertain. Trimming shortened V by 4 bases and J by 1 base, and 10 bases separated the two germline ends. The CDR3 has 15 residues. Looked up from germline, CDR1 is LGHDT and CDR2 is YNNKEL (reference sequence).

The V gene is TRBV2, the J gene TRBJ1-4; 9 bases match TRBD1. V shed 7 bases and J 8 bases; nucleotides not matched to a gene: 5. Germline V lookup: CDR1 SNHLY, CDR2 FYNNEI. The CDR3 has 13 residues. The DNA of the CDR3 is TGTGCCAGCATCGGGACAGGGAAAGAAAAACTGTTTTTT. Translating it yields CASIGTGKEKLFF.

The gene calls are TRBV4-1 and TRBJ1-1; D is undetermined. Trimming shortened V by 4 bases and J by 0 bases, and 15 bases separated the two germline ends. Germline V lookup: CDR1 MGHRA, CDR2 YSYEKL. This CDR3 has 16 amino acids. CDR3 in amino acids: CASSRAEGRMNTEAFF. In DNA form, the CDR3 reads TGCGCCAGCAGCCGCGCGGAGGGAAGAATGAACACTGAAGCTTTCTTT.

This chain uses TRBV11-2 with TRBJ2-2; 9 bases line up with TRBD2. Germline trimming cut 5 bases from V and 0 bases from J; bases unmatched to any gene: 4. This CDR3 region has 16 residues. The V gene's germline CDR1 is SGHAT and CDR2 FQNNGV. Here the CDR3 DNA reads TGTGCCAGCAGCCGACGGACTAGCGCGAACACCGGGGAGCTGTTTTTT. This sequence encodes CASSRRTSANTGELFF. Full variable domain (missing parts from reference TRBV11-2 and TRBJ2-2): EAGVAQSPRYKIIEKRQSVAFWCNPISGHATLYWYQQILGQGPKLLIQFQNNGVVDDSQLPKDRFSAERLKGVDSTLKIQPAKLEDSAVYLCASSRRTSANTGELFFGEGSRLTVL.

As for this clone: At one boundary the junction diverges from the germline segment, which might be a read error. The V gene is TRBV3-1 (or the pseudogene TRBV3-2), the J gene TRBJ1-1, with TRBD1 matching over 10 bases. Germline loops: CDR1 LGHDT, CDR2 YNNKEL (reference sequence). CDR3 length equals 12 residues. CDR3 region: CASSNTGTGELF. In DNA form, the CDR3 reads TGTGCCAGCAGCAACACCGGGACAGGGGAGCTCTTT.

The J gene is TRBJ2-3, the V gene TRBV5-1; TRBD2 aligns across 9 bases. V shed 4 bases and J 0 bases; nucleotides not matched to a gene: 3. CDR3 length: 15 residues. From germline, CDR1 is SGHRS and CDR2 YFSETQ. CDR3 in amino acids: CASSALAGSTDTQYF. CDR3 bases: TGCGCCAGCAGCGCGCTAGCGGGGAGCACAGATACGCAGTATTTT.